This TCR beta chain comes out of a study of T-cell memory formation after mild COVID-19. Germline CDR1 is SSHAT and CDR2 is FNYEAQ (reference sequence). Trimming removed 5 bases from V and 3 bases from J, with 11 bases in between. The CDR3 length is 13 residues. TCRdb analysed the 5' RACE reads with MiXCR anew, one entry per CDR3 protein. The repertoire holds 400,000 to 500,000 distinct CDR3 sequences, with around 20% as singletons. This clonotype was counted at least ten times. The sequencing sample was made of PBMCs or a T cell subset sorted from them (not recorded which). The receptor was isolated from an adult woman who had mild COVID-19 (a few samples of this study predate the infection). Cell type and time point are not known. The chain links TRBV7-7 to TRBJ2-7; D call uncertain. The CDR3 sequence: CASSQARGYEQYF. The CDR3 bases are TGTGCCAGCAGCCAAGCCCGCGGCTACGAGCAGTACTTC.